The 30 T cell receptor beta chains given below trace back to one sample, sequenced in a study of blood T cell repertoires in COVID-19. Generated by immunoSEQ multiplex PCR, the TCRdb table keeps only in-frame clones and is missing some. Found here are approximately 160,000 clones, approximately 85% of them singletons; the top ten hold roughly 1.3%. Sequences were obtained from peripheral blood. All receptors come from a man in his 60s who had recovered from COVID-19.

The chain has TRBV4-3 and TRBJ1-2; no definite D call. CDR1 and CDR2 (germline): LGHNA, YSLEER. V lost 1 base and J 3 bases, leaving 12 bases between the germline ends. This CDR3 has 15 residues. The CDR3 sequence: CASSQALSGDYGYTF. The CDR3 bases are TGCGCCAGCAGCCAAGCACTCTCGGGTGACTATGGCTACACCTTC.

V gene TRBV3-1 (or the pseudogene TRBV3-2) combines with J gene TRBJ1-2, with a possible D match to TRBD1 (5 bases). The CDR3 extends over 13 amino acids. V was pared by 5 bases and J by 1 base, with 8 bases between. Germline lookup yields CDR1 LGHDT and CDR2 YNNKEL (reference sequence). The DNA for the CDR3 is TGTGCCAGCAGCGCACAGGTTAACTATGGCTACACCTTC. Residues: CASSAQVNYGYTF.

The chain employs TRBV14 and TRBJ2-2; 8 positions agree with TRBD1. The CDR3 is made up of 15 amino acids. The germline gives CDR1 SGHDN, CDR2 FVKESK. V dropped 1 base and J dropped 7; count of bases not matched to a gene: 5. CDR3 coding DNA: TGTGCCAGCAGCCAAGTGCAGGGGGCGATCGGGGAGCTGTTTTTT. This sequence encodes CASSQVQGAIGELFF.

With respect to this clone: The sample contains more than one DNA sequence encoding this CDR3. The chain employs TRBV5-6 and TRBJ1-5; D perhaps matches TRBD1 (5 bases). CDR1 and CDR2 (germline): SGHDT, YYEEEE. V was pared by 0 bases and J by 4 bases, with 8 bases between. CDR3 length: 14 amino acids. In DNA form, the CDR3 reads TGTGCCAGCAGCTTGGTGGGGGGGAATCAGCCCCAGCATTTT. Translation: CASSLVGGNQPQHF.

This clone was observed a few times. V is TRBV19 and J is TRBJ2-5; 7 bases line up with TRBD1. Per germline, CDR1 LNHDA and CDR2 SQIVND (reference sequence). Unmatched junction bases numbered 10, after V lost 7 bases and J lost 5 bases. CDR3 length: 14 residues. The CDR3 sequence: CASNEQGFGETQYF. CDR3 nucleotide sequence: TGTGCCAGTAACGAACAGGGGTTCGGTGAGACCCAGTACTTC.

The chain carries TRBV9 and TRBJ1-1; no firm D call. Trimming cost V 0 bases and J 5 bases, with 8 bases left between them. The CDR3 runs to 13 residues. CDR1 SGDLS and CDR2 YYNGEE come from the germline V gene. The CDR3: CASSVDRETEAFF. CDR3 nucleotide sequence: TGTGCCAGCAGCGTAGACCGAGAGACTGAAGCTTTCTTT. Full variable domain (rest looked up from reference TRBV9 and TRBJ1-1): DSGVTQTPKHLITATGQRVTLRCSPRSGDLSVYWYQQSLDQGLQFLIQYYNGEERAKGNILERFSAQQFPDLHSELNLSSLELGDSALYFCASSVDRETEAFFGQGTRLTVV.

This rearrangement joins TRBV18 to TRBJ2-7, with 9 bases aligning to TRBD2. V lost 4 bases and J lost 2; bases outside the gene matches: 0. CDR3 length equals 13 residues. CDR1 is KGHSH and CDR2 is LQKENI in the germline V gene. The DNA of the CDR3 is TGTGCCAGCTCACGGACTAGCGCCTACGAGCAGTACTTC. Translated: CASSRTSAYEQYF.

The V and J genes are TRBV6-5 and TRBJ1-2; no reliable D call. Germline CDR1 MNHEY, CDR2 SVGAGI. This CDR3 region has 14 residues. With 0 bases removed from V and 8 bases from J, the gap between germline ends came to 13 bases. CDR3 loop: CASSYSRIGRGYTF. CDR3 in DNA: TGTGCCAGCAGTTACTCGAGAATCGGGAGAGGCTACACCTTC.

The chain has TRBV30 and TRBJ1-1; no clear D. The V end lost 3 bases, the J end lost 1 base, and 3 bases lay between the germline ends. This CDR3 contains 11 residues. From germline, CDR1 is GTSNPN and CDR2 SVGIG (reference sequence). CDR3 loop: CAWRQNTEAFF. In DNA, the CDR3 is TGTGCCTGGAGACAGAACACTGAAGCTTTCTTT.

V usage is TRBV5-4 and J usage is TRBJ1-5; 10 bases map to TRBD1. Unmatched junction bases numbered 11, after V lost 5 bases and J lost 6 bases. There are 16 residues in the CDR3. Germline CDR1 SGHNT, CDR2 YYREEE (reference sequence). The CDR3 is CASSFGRGQGIQPQHF. The CDR3, as DNA: TGTGCCAGCAGTTTTGGGAGGGGACAGGGGATTCAGCCCCAGCATTTT. The full variable domain, completed using reference TRBV5-4 and TRBJ1-5, is ETGVTQSPTHLIKTRGQQVTLRCSSQSGHNTVSWYQQALGQGPQFIFQYYREEENGRGNFPPRFSGLQFPNYSSELNVNALELDDSALYLCASSFGRGQGIQPQHFGDGTRLSIL.

This chain joins TRBV5-1 and TRBJ2-1, with TRBD2 matching over 11 bases. The CDR3 extends over 19 amino acids. With V trimmed by 0 bases and J by 4 bases, 12 bases remained unmatched. CDR1 SGHRS and CDR2 YFSETQ come from the germline V gene. CDR3 sequence: CASSLEPSGGTPSYNEQFF. The CDR3, as DNA: TGCGCCAGCAGCTTGGAGCCTAGCGGGGGGACTCCGTCTTACAATGAGCAGTTCTTC.

The genes are TRBV10-3 and TRBJ2-3, with D perhaps TRBD2 (5 bases). The CDR3 totals 13 residues. Trimming left V 5 bases short and J 8 bases short, with 14 bases between. The germline V gene encodes CDR1 ENHRY and CDR2 SYGVKD. The CDR3 region is CAISSVGSGTQYF. CDR3 bases: TGTGCCATCAGTTCCGTGGGGAGCGGTACGCAGTATTTT.

The rearrangement joins TRBV24-1 to TRBJ1-2; no definite D call. Germline V CDR1 and CDR2: KGHDR, SFDVKD. CDR3 length equals 13 residues. V was trimmed by 4 bases and J by 1 base, leaving 6 bases between them. The CDR3 DNA reads TGTGCCACCAGTGAGAACAGTAACTATGGCTACACCTTC. This translates into CATSENSNYGYTF.

J is TRBJ1-2 and V is TRBV19; perhaps TRBD1 as D (5 bases). There are 13 residues in the CDR3. The ends were cut back, 7 bases at V and 8 bases at J, with 17 bases in the middle. CDR1 is LNHDA, CDR2 SQIVND, per germline (reference sequence). CDR3 DNA: TGTGCCAGTAACCCTTGGGGGGTTGAAGGCTACACCTTC. It translates to CASNPWGVEGYTF.

V gene TRBV29-1 combines with J gene TRBJ1-3, with D possibly being TRBD1 (6 bases). The CDR3 sequence is 16 residues long. Per germline, CDR1 SQVTM and CDR2 ANQGSEA. Trimming took 0 bases from V and 3 from J, leaving 15 bases between them. In nucleotides, the CDR3 is TGCAGCGTTGAAGAGAGAAGGGACATTCGTGGAAACACCATATATTTT. As protein: CSVEERRDIRGNTIYF.

The chain has TRBV4-1 and TRBJ2-7, with 9 bases that match TRBD1. V lost 6 bases to trimming and J lost 3 bases; unmatched junction nucleotides: 12. CDR1 is MGHRA and CDR2 is YSYEKL in the germline V gene. The CDR3 covers 16 residues. The CDR3: CASRSIPGQGSYEQYF. DNA of the CDR3: TGCGCCAGCAGGTCTATTCCGGGACAGGGAAGCTACGAGCAGTACTTC.

The chain recombines TRBV6-6 with TRBJ2-7; 7 bases are a match to TRBD2. The CDR3 is made up of 14 amino acids. CDR1 and CDR2 (germline): MNHNY, SVGAGI (reference sequence). Trimming removed 5 bases from V and 3 bases from J; junction bases left unmatched: 7. CDR3 amino acids: CASSPAGSDYEQYF. As DNA, the CDR3 is TGTGCCAGCAGTCCAGCGGGGAGCGACTACGAGCAGTACTTC.

The gene calls are TRBV6-6 and TRBJ1-2, with D possibly TRBD1 on 6 matching bases. CDR1 and CDR2 from the germline V gene are MNHNY and SVGAGI (reference sequence). The CDR3 is 13 residues long. V was clipped by 7 bases and J by 6 bases, with 15 bases between them. CDR3 DNA sequence: TGTGCCAGCACCCGACAGGCTTCCCATGGCTACACCTTC. Its protein is CASTRQASHGYTF.

The chain carries TRBV2 and TRBJ2-7; the D gene is possibly TRBD1 (5 bases). V lost 6 bases, J lost 4 bases, and 16 bases lay in between. Germline-derived CDR1 and CDR2 are SNHLY and FYNNEI. There are 14 residues in the CDR3. Written as DNA, the CDR3 is TGTGCCAGCAGGAACTCCCCCGACAGTTACGAGCAGTACTTC. Amino acid sequence: CASRNSPDSYEQYF.

This clone was counted once. This chain links TRBV20-1 with TRBJ1-2; D call uncertain. Trimming pared 6 bases from V and 0 bases from J, leaving 5 bases between. The germline V gene has CDR1 DFQATT and CDR2 SNEGSKA (reference sequence). The CDR3 length is 11 residues. This chain's CDR3 is CSATANYGYTF. CDR3 DNA sequence: TGCAGTGCCACTGCTAACTATGGCTACACCTTC.

This chain connects TRBV5-4 to TRBJ1-2; perhaps TRBD1 as D (5 bases). Per germline, CDR1 SGHNT and CDR2 YYREEE (reference sequence). Trimming removed 2 bases at V and 7 bases at J, with 18 bases between. This CDR3 region has 15 residues. CDR3 nucleotide sequence: TGTGCCAGCAGCTTTCAGGGTAATGGTTTGGGTGGCTACACCTTC. It translates to CASSFQGNGLGGYTF.

V and J are TRBV7-3 and TRBJ1-2; 9 nucleotides match TRBD1. The junction had 7 bases not matched to a gene; V was cut back by 0 bases and J by 8 bases. Looked up from germline, CDR1 is SGHTA and CDR2 is FQGTGA. This CDR3 comprises 15 residues. Written as DNA, the CDR3 is TGTGCCAGCAGCTTAACCCCGGGACAGGGTCGCGGCTACACCTTC. Translating it yields CASSLTPGQGRGYTF. Filled out from reference TRBV7-3 and TRBJ1-2, the complete variable domain reads GAGVSQTPSNKVTEKGKYVELRCDPISGHTALYWYRQSLGQGPEFLIYFQGTGAADDSGLPNDRFFAVRPEGSVSTLKIQRTERGDSAVYLCASSLTPGQGRGYTFGSGTRLTVV.

V is TRBV5-1 and J is TRBJ2-5; no clear D. This CDR3 contains 13 residues. From germline, CDR1 is SGHRS and CDR2 YFSETQ. V was trimmed by 4 bases and J by 5 bases, leaving 12 bases between them. This CDR3 reads CASSPSGSETQYF. CDR3 nucleotides: TGCGCCAGCAGCCCTTCGGGTTCCGAGACCCAGTACTTC.

The V gene is TRBV6-6, the J gene TRBJ1-1, with D maybe TRBD1 (5 bases). The germline V gene has CDR1 MNHNY and CDR2 SVGAGI (reference sequence). V dropped 6 bases and J dropped 8 bases, with 16 bases sitting between them. This CDR3 region has 13 residues. The CDR3 loop reads CASSGGNWREAFF. The CDR3 coding sequence is TGTGCCAGCAGCGGGGGGAACTGGAGGGAAGCTTTCTTT.

This rearrangement joins TRBV6-5 to TRBJ2-7, with 8 bases aligning to TRBD1. Germline V CDR1 and CDR2: MNHEY, SVGAGI. This CDR3 contains 14 residues. J gave up 1 base and V 7 bases, and 6 bases lay outside the gene matches. CDR3 residues: CASKPGQGSYEQYF. The CDR3 DNA sequence: TGTGCCAGCAAGCCCGGACAGGGATCCTACGAGCAGTACTTC.

The genes are TRBV7-8 and TRBJ1-2; the match to TRBD1 covers 8 bases. Germline V gene lookup returns CDR1 SGHVS and CDR2 FQNEAQ. The CDR3 runs to 16 residues. The trim removed 1 base at V and 0 bases at J, leaving 4 bases unmatched. The CDR3 bases are TGTGCCAGCAGCTTAGGGACAGGGAGTTCTAACTATGGCTACACCTTC. Amino acids: CASSLGTGSSNYGYTF. Looking up the rest from reference TRBV7-8 and TRBJ1-2 gives the full variable domain: GAGVSQSPRYKVAKRGQDVALRCDPISGHVSLFWYQQALGQGPEFLTYFQNEAQLDKSGLPSDRFFAERPEGSVSTLKIQRTQQEDSAVYLCASSLGTGSSNYGYTFGSGTRLTVV.

The chain carries TRBV6-4 and TRBJ1-2; 10 nucleotides match TRBD1. The J segment lost 3 bases and the V segment lost 3 bases, leaving 7 bases of the junction unmatched. From germline, CDR1 is MRHNA and CDR2 SNTAGT. The length of the CDR3 is 16 residues. CDR3 nucleotides: TGTGCCAGCAGTGAGGATGGGGACAGGGGATACTATGGCTACACCTTC. Translating it yields CASSEDGDRGYYGYTF.

The J gene is TRBJ1-5, the V gene TRBV6-6; D perhaps matches TRBD1 (5 bases). Germline values: CDR1 MNHNY, CDR2 SVGAGI (reference sequence). The CDR3 is 15 amino acids. Deletions cut 2 bases from V and 1 base from J, with 9 bases between. The CDR3 loop is CASSYPGQSNQPQHF. In nucleotides, the CDR3 is TGTGCCAGCAGTTACCCCGGACAAAGCAATCAGCCCCAGCATTTT.

This CDR3 is CASSLPGGGTETQYF. DNA of the CDR3: TGTGCCAGCTCCCTCCCCGGGGGGGGAACGGAGACCCAGTACTTC. The V gene is TRBV5-6, the J gene TRBJ2-5, with 8 bases identical to TRBD2. Germline trimming cut 7 bases from V and 5 bases from J; bases unmatched to any gene: 13. The CDR3 is made up of 15 amino acids. Germline V CDR1 and CDR2: SGHDT, YYEEEE.

This chain connects TRBV7-2 to TRBJ2-2, with a weak D call TRBD2 (6 bases). The V gene lost 2 bases and the J gene lost 5 bases, with 18 bases spanning the gap. The CDR3 is 17 residues long. Germline V gene lookup returns CDR1 SGHTA and CDR2 FQGNSA. This CDR3 is CASSLRPGLALTGELFF. The CDR3 DNA follows: TGTGCCAGCAGCTTACGACCGGGACTGGCTTTGACCGGGGAGCTGTTTTTT. The full variable domain, completed using reference TRBV7-2 and TRBJ2-2, is GAGVSQSPSNKVTEKGKDVELRCDPISGHTALYWYRQSLGQGLEFLIYFQGNSAPDKSGLPSDRFSAERTGGSVSTLTIQRTQQEDSAVYLCASSLRPGLALTGELFFGEGSRLTVL.